This TCR beta chain comes out of a study of shared T cell receptors in the human thymus. Using immunoSEQ multiplex PCR, the repertoire was profiled, and TCRdb retains in-frame clones only, with some absent. In the table there are hundreds of thousands of clones, 87% of which are singletons. Germline values: CDR1 SGHNT, CDR2 YYREEE (reference sequence). V lost 2 bases, J lost 5 bases, and 23 bases lay in between. This CDR3 comprises 17 residues. This sample was shared with a second study, whose subject was human thymus T cells. That work states: Thymic samples were excised during corrective heart operations. Reports from related research described highly overlapping thymic repertoires among unrelated individuals.

The sequence was collected from a boy under two years old with a congenital heart defect. The V gene is TRBV5-4, the J gene TRBJ2-7, with D perhaps TRBD2 (5 bases). Material for sequencing was thymocytes. CDR3 protein: CASSFQGGREKAHEQYF. In DNA form, the CDR3 reads TGTGCCAGCAGCTTCCAAGGTGGCCGGGAAAAGGCACACGAGCAGTACTTC.